This record looks at one T cell receptor beta chain sequence and its context. Its antigen is not known. TCRdb reanalyzed the 5' RACE reads and collapses them to one entry per CDR3 protein, without DNA. This table lists about 380,000 distinct CDR3 sequences. This specimen comes from a study of T cells expressing NK-cell markers. About the research overall: The TCR beta repertoires originated in sorted CD3+CD56+NKG2C+, CD3+CD56+NKG2C- and CD3+CD56-NKG2C+ T cells. Among eight sequenced donors, seven carried HCMV seropositivity while one was seronegative. General study findings and limits: NKG2C+ dominant clonotypes from 5 to 7 donors made up roughly 1.0-8% of CD8+ T cells.

In germline, CDR1 is DFQATT, CDR2 SNEGSKA (reference sequence). The CDR3 length is 16 residues. V gene TRBV20-1 combines with J gene TRBJ1-2; TCRdb indicates TRBD1, and absent DNA this call remains unverified. This sequence originates from a man aged 18 to 70 in good health. The sample was blood T cells: a sorted CD56 or NKG2C T cell subset, CD4+ or CD8+ T cells, or bulk PBMC T cells (not recorded which). The CDR3 reads CSARLPPQRPGGGYTF.